Each of the 10 T cell receptor beta chains below was sequenced from the same sample in a study of T cells in Graves' hyperthyroidism and ophthalmopathy. Researchers amplified the TCR beta CDR3 regions from RNA transcripts. The HTBI primer set drove a first-round RT-PCR of the TCR CDR3. TCRdb re-called the multiplex PCR reads with MiXCR, one entry per CDR3 protein. The repertoire includes some 760,000 distinct CDR3 sequences, 13% to 15% of them detected once, and 9.5% to 13% sits in the top ten. The material sequenced was blood. All receptors derive from a young woman with Graves' hyperthyroidism.

The genes are TRBV7-2 and TRBJ2-2; D is tentatively TRBD1 or TRBD2 (5 bases each). V lost 4 bases and J 4 bases, leaving 22 bases between the germline ends. In germline, CDR1 is SGHTA, CDR2 FQGNSA. This CDR3 has 18 residues. The DNA of the CDR3 is TGTGCCAGCAGCTCCCCGGGGCGCGGTTGGGGGTCCACCGGGGAGCTGTTTTTT. Encoded protein: CASSSPGRGWGSTGELFF.

Many counts were recorded for this clonotype. The chain uses TRBV7-2 and TRBJ2-5, with TRBD2 as a possible D gene (6 bases). V shed 4 bases and J shed 7 bases, with 22 bases lying between them. The CDR3 runs to 16 residues. Germline V lookup: CDR1 SGHTA, CDR2 FQGNSA. The chain's CDR3 is CASSSPRDSLRGTQYF. The CDR3 region has the DNA TGTGCCAGCAGCTCCCCGAGGGACTCCCTCCGGGGGACCCAGTACTTC.

Details on this clonotype: A single base separates this from a much larger clone, so it may be a read error. The V and J genes are TRBV12-3 or TRBV12-4 and TRBJ2-7; no firm D call. The CDR3 is 14 amino acids. Trimming cost V 6 bases and J 0 bases, with 12 bases left between them. The CDR3, as DNA: TGTGCCAGCAGCTCGGACGGTATCTCCTACGAGCAGTACTTC. Amino acid sequence: CASSSDGISYEQYF.

The CDR3 spells CASSVGSARYNEQFF. The CDR3 bases are TGTGCCAGCAGCGTAGGATCCGCGCGTTACAATGAGCAGTTCTTC. V usage is TRBV9 and J usage is TRBJ2-1; no clear D gene. The germline V and J ends were trimmed by 0 bases and 4 bases, with 11 bases remaining between them. Germline-derived CDR1 and CDR2 are SGDLS and YYNGEE. The CDR3 covers 15 residues.

Remarks on this clonotype: A much larger clone is a single base away; this may be a read error. The rearrangement links TRBV12-3 or TRBV12-4 to TRBJ1-4, with a possible D match to TRBD1 (6 bases). This CDR3 contains 15 residues. Trimming pared 3 bases from V and 8 bases from J, leaving 16 bases between. CDR3 DNA sequence: TGTGCCAGCAGTTTTGACGGGGGCCGGATGGAAAAACTGTTTTTT. Translating it yields CASSFDGGRMEKLFF.

This clonotype was seen a few times. The chain carries TRBV30 and TRBJ2-2; D unresolved. Germline CDR1 and CDR2: GTSNPN and SVGIG (reference sequence). With 2 bases removed from V and 6 bases from J, the gap between germline ends came to 4 bases. This CDR3 contains 11 residues. CDR3 region: CAWSRAGELFF. In DNA, the CDR3 is TGTGCCTGGAGTCGTGCCGGGGAGCTGTTTTTT.

The V call is TRBV19, the J call TRBJ2-7, with 10 nucleotides matching TRBD2. The CDR3 length is 16 residues. V lost 5 bases to trimming and J lost 2 bases; unmatched junction nucleotides: 9. Germline CDR1 reads LNHDA; CDR2 reads SQIVND (reference sequence). The chain's CDR3 is CASSLLAGAKAYEQYF. In DNA form, the CDR3 reads TGTGCCAGTAGTCTCCTAGCGGGAGCTAAAGCCTACGAGCAGTACTTC.

The chain employs TRBV11-1 and TRBJ2-1, with 7 nucleotides matching TRBD1. The CDR3 spans 14 residues. Germline CDR1 SGHAT, CDR2 FQDESV (reference sequence). Trimming removed 5 bases from V and 8 bases from J; junction bases left unmatched: 9. CDR3 sequence: CASSSSTGEDEQFF. CDR3 in DNA: TGTGCCAGCAGCAGTAGCACAGGGGAAGATGAGCAGTTCTTC.

This clonotype was seen more than once but under ten times. One junction end disagrees with the germline gene, perhaps due to a read error. The rearrangement uses TRBV19 and TRBJ2-3; possible D gene TRBD1, 5 bases. This CDR3 region has 13 residues. Germline V lookup: CDR1 LNHDA, CDR2 SQIVND (reference sequence). The CDR3 here is CASSIQGTDTQYF. The CDR3 region has the DNA TGTGCCAGTAGTATCCAGGGCACGGATACGCAGTATTTT.

In this sample, this clonotype turned up a few times. The chain uses TRBV11-2 and TRBJ2-7; D gene uncertain. Germline loops: CDR1 SGHAT, CDR2 FQNNGV. The CDR3 extends over 12 amino acids. Between the trimmed V and J ends, which lost 4 bases and 6 bases, there was a span of 10 bases. The CDR3 coding sequence is TGTGCCAGCAGCTCCCAGTTGGGCGAGCAGTACTTC. Protein: CASSSQLGEQYF. The variable domain in full, completed from reference TRBV11-2 and TRBJ2-7, reads EAGVAQSPRYKIIEKRQSVAFWCNPISGHATLYWYQQILGQGPKLLIQFQNNGVVDDSQLPKDRFSAERLKGVDSTLKIQPAKLEDSAVYLCASSSQLGEQYFGPGTRLTVT.